This T cell receptor beta chain was sequenced during a study of tumor and adjacent non-tumor tissue in lung cancer. Looking at the study overall: Patients comprised eleven to twelve adenocarcinoma, a couple of squamous cell carcinoma and 1 small cell lung cancer. Patients were aged 31 to 76, about ten men and 4 to 6 women, stage I to III. Study-level points and caveats: Compared with tumor, normal lung showed significantly lower TCR diversity.

For this clonotype: Its antigen is not known. A read error may produce the germline difference seen at one junction end.

The template was RNA from unsorted bulk tissue. A modified ARM-PCR protocol with three rounds of nested PCR amplified TCRbeta. TCRdb processed the multiplex PCR reads anew with MiXCR; each CDR3 protein has one entry. The sample carries about 79,000 distinct CDR3 sequences, roughly 72% recorded once. Sequencing was done on a sample of lung tumor tissue. The TCR comes from a woman aged 40 to 49 with non-small cell lung cancer.

The CDR3: CASSQIGTQGAAENIQYF. DNA of the CDR3: TGCGCAAGCAGCCAAATCGGGACGCAGGGGGCGGCCGAAAACATTCAGTACTTC. The chain joins TRBV4-1 to TRBJ2-4; TRBD1 agrees at 8 bases. In germline, CDR1 is MGHRA, CDR2 YSYEKL. The CDR3 is made up of 18 amino acids.